What follows is one TCR beta chain and its context. Antigen: not known. Profiling relied on immunoSEQ multiplex PCR, and the TCRdb table lists in-frame clones only, not all of them. The data contain around 10,000 clones, approximately 80% of them singletons. Germline loops: CDR1 MGHRA, CDR2 YSYEKL. The CDR3 consists of 14 residues. V shed 0 bases and J shed 4 bases, with 9 bases lying between them. This specimen belongs to a study of T cells after posttransplantation cyclophosphamide. Busulfan-fludarabine conditioning, marrow transplant, and cyclophosphamide on days +3 and +4 were administered. General study findings and limits: After PTCy, TRB diversity resembled that of CNI/methotrexate controls. Tissue-infiltrating T cells from skin or gut overlapped little with blood T cells. Donor-recipient repertoire similarity was low at 1-2 months, rising over year one.

This TCR was recovered from a female patient aged 45-60 years who received an allogeneic stem cell transplant from a related donor, was CMV-positive, and had no GVHD. Some T cells may be provided by the graft donor. The V and J genes are TRBV4-1 and TRBJ1-2; D call uncertain. This specimen consisted of PBMCs, obtained after allogeneic stem cell transplant with posttransplant cyclophosphamide. The CDR3 region is CASSQDSVLYGYTF. Here the CDR3 DNA reads TGCGCCAGCAGCCAAGATTCGGTACTCTATGGCTACACCTTC.